This T cell receptor beta chain was recorded in a study of cytomegalovirus exposure and HLA in healthy donors. Study results and limitations: The investigators catalogued 150 or so TCR beta chains as cytomegalovirus-associated. It was reported in a later analysis that an Asian-associated ancestry cluster showed fewer N-insertions than the 666-donor mean.

PCR used 60 Vbeta primers and 13 Jbeta primers. The repertoire was sequenced with immunoSEQ multiplex PCR; TCRdb's copy has only in-frame clones and lacks some. The sample consists of about 150,000 clones, 74% of them appearing once. Concerning this clone: Antigen: not known.

Sequenced material: PBMCs. This clonotype was sampled from a man aged 25-45 years in good health and CMV-seronegative.

The CDR3 loop reads CASSPSGSNQPQHF. The CDR3 region has the DNA TGTGCCAGCAGTCCCTCCGGTAGCAATCAGCCCCAGCATTTT. The chain is built from TRBV27 and TRBJ1-5; D is uncertain. The CDR3 is 14 residues long. With 5 bases removed from V and 0 bases from J, the gap between germline ends came to 8 bases. Germline CDR1 and CDR2: MNHEY and SMNVEV (reference sequence).